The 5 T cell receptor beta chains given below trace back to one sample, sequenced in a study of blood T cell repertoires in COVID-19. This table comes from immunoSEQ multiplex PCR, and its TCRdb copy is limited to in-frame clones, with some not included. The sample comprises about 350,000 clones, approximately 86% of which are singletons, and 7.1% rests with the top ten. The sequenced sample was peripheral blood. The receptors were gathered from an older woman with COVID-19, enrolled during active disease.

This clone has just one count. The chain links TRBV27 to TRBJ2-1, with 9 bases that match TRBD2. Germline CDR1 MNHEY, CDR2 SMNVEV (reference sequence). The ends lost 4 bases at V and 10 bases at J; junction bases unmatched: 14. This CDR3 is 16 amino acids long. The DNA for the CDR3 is TGTGCCAGCAGTTCCAGTTGGCGGGGGGGCCTTGGGGAGCAGTTCTTC. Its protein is CASSSSWRGGLGEQFF.

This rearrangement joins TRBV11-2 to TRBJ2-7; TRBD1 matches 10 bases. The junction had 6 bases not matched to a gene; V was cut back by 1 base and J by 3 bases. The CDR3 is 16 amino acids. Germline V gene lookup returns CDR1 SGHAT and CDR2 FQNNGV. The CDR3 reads CASSLVDRGRDYEQYF. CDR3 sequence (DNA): TGTGCCAGCAGCTTAGTAGACAGGGGGCGAGACTACGAGCAGTACTTC.

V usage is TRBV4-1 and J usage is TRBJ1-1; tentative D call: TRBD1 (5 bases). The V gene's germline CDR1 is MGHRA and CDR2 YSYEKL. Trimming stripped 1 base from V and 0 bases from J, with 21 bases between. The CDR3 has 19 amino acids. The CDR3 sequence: CASSQVGRGRGKMNTEAFF. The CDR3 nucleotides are TGCGCCAGCAGCCAAGTTGGAAGGGGTAGGGGTAAAATGAACACTGAAGCTTTCTTT.

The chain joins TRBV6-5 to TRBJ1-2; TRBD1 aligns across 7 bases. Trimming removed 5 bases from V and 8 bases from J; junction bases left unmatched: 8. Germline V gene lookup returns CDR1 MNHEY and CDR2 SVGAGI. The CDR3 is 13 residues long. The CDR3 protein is CASSRQGPRGYTF. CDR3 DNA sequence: TGTGCCAGCAGTAGACAGGGTCCTCGGGGCTACACCTTC.

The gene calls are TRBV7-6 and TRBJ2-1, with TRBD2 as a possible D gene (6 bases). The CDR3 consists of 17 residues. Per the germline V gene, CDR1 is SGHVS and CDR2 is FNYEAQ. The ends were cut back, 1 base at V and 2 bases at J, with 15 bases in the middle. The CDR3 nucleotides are TGTGCCAGCAGCTTAGGGGGGACTGAGGGCGCCTACAATGAGCAGTTCTTC. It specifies CASSLGGTEGAYNEQFF.